The 27 T cell receptor beta chains given below trace back to one sample, sequenced in a study of blood T cell repertoires in COVID-19. Measured with immunoSEQ multiplex PCR; TCRdb has only the in-frame clones, and not every one. The repertoire holds fewer than 300,000 clones, with around 82% as singletons. The sequencing sample was made of peripheral blood. Receptor source: a person aged 70 to 85 with COVID-19, enrolled during active disease.

The V and J genes are TRBV5-1 and TRBJ2-1; 7 nucleotides line up with TRBD1. From germline, CDR1 is SGHRS and CDR2 YFSETQ. The CDR3 loop spans 13 amino acids. The V and J ends lost 4 bases and 8 bases, in that order; junction bases with no gene match: 6. The DNA for the CDR3 is TGCGCCAGCAGCCTCGACAGGGTATATGAGCAGTTCTTC. Its translation is CASSLDRVYEQFF.

CDR3 coding DNA: TGTGCCAGCAGCGCCCTTCCAGGGACACACACTGAAGCTTTCTTT. Its translation is CASSALPGTHTEAFF. The chain employs TRBV9 and TRBJ1-1; D is perhaps TRBD1 (6 bases). The V gene lost 3 bases and the J gene lost 3 bases, with 15 bases spanning the gap. The germline V gene has CDR1 SGDLS and CDR2 YYNGEE. CDR3 size: 15 residues.

This rearrangement joins TRBV3-1 (or the pseudogene TRBV3-2) to TRBJ2-3; 9 positions agree with TRBD2. The CDR3 totals 12 residues. V lost 10 bases, J lost 6 bases, and 5 bases stayed unmatched. CDR1 and CDR2 (germline): LGHDT, YNNKEL (reference sequence). The CDR3 coding sequence is TGTGCCACGAAAACTAGCGGGGATACGCAGTATTTT. It is translated as CATKTSGDTQYF.

V usage is TRBV15 and J usage is TRBJ1-5; weak D call: TRBD1 (5 bases). Trimming left V 3 bases short and J 7 bases short, with 16 bases between. Germline V gene lookup returns CDR1 LNHNV and CDR2 YYDKDF (reference sequence). The length of the CDR3 is 15 residues. CDR3 region: CATSRGGEVGQPQHF. The CDR3 DNA is TGTGCCACCAGCAGGGGGGGGGAGGTCGGACAGCCCCAGCATTTT.

V and J are TRBV7-9 and TRBJ2-7, with unresolved D. The CDR3 covers 13 residues. V lost 2 bases, J lost 2 bases, and 7 bases lay in between. Germline CDR1 and CDR2: SEHNR and FQNEAQ (reference sequence). The CDR3 nucleotides read TGTGCCAGCAGCTTACCACCTACCTACGAGCAGTACTTC. Residues: CASSLPPTYEQYF.

This chain uses TRBV2 with TRBJ1-1; 9 nucleotides agree with TRBD1. Germline CDR1 reads SNHLY; CDR2 reads FYNNEI. V lost 10 bases to trimming and J lost 11 bases; unmatched junction nucleotides: 14. The CDR3 is made up of 13 amino acids. The CDR3 here is CATQRPGQGLAFF. CDR3 in DNA: TGTGCCACTCAAAGACCGGGACAGGGACTCGCTTTCTTT.

The V and J genes are TRBV28 and TRBJ2-3; TRBD2 agrees at 7 bases. Trimming removed 3 bases from V and 4 bases from J; junction bases left unmatched: 1. CDR1 is MDHEN, CDR2 SYDVKM, per germline. This CDR3 is built from 13 residues. The DNA for the CDR3 is TGTGCCAGCAGTTTGGCGGGGGCAGATACGCAGTATTTT. Its translation is CASSLAGADTQYF.

The rearrangement uses TRBV28 and TRBJ1-1, with 8 bases that match TRBD1. After removal of 6 bases from V and 1 base from J, the junction contained 7 bases not matched to a gene. The CDR3 consists of 15 residues. The germline V gene encodes CDR1 MDHEN and CDR2 SYDVKM. The CDR3 reads CASSPTTGGNTEAFF. DNA for the CDR3: TGTGCCAGCAGCCCAACCACAGGGGGGAACACTGAAGCTTTCTTT.

CDR3 amino acids: CASSLRTQTSFGTGELFF. In DNA, the CDR3 is TGTGCCAGCAGCTTGCGGACCCAGACTAGCTTCGGCACCGGGGAGCTGTTTTTT. The chain combines TRBV5-6 with TRBJ2-2, with 7 bases lining up with TRBD2. There are 18 residues in the CDR3. The V segment lost 1 base and the J segment 4 bases; nucleotides outside the gene matches: 13. Germline CDR1 and CDR2: SGHDT and YYEEEE.

The V call is TRBV2, the J call TRBJ2-5; tentative D call: TRBD2 (5 bases). The length of the CDR3 is 14 residues. Between the trimmed V and J ends, which lost 4 bases and 5 bases, there was a span of 14 bases. Germline V lookup: CDR1 SNHLY, CDR2 FYNNEI. The CDR3 region has the DNA TGTGCCAGCAGTGTCGCGGTCCGAGGGGAGACCCAGTACTTC. It codes for CASSVAVRGETQYF.

This clone was recorded once. The chain uses TRBV4-2 and TRBJ2-1; 8 nucleotides match TRBD1. The CDR3 length is 16 residues. Germline V gene data show CDR1 as LGHNA and CDR2 as YNFKEQ. Trimming removed 4 bases from V and 1 base from J; junction bases left unmatched: 6. The CDR3 reads CASSRSGTGSYNEQFF. The CDR3 DNA sequence: TGTGCCAGCAGCCGATCCGGGACAGGATCCTACAATGAGCAGTTCTTC.

This chain joins TRBV28 and TRBJ1-4; D not resolved. Germline CDR1 is MDHEN and CDR2 is SYDVKM. The V end was cut by 2 bases, the J end by 8 bases, with 12 bases between. The CDR3 runs 14 residues. The CDR3 region is CASSLRPLREKLFF. DNA of the CDR3: TGTGCCAGCAGTTTACGTCCCTTACGGGAAAAACTGTTTTTT.

The chain has TRBV3-1 (or the pseudogene TRBV3-2) and TRBJ2-3; TRBD2 aligns across 7 bases. With V trimmed by 2 bases and J by 0 bases, 11 bases remained unmatched. Germline V gene sequence: CDR1 LGHDT, CDR2 YNNKEL (reference sequence). The CDR3 spans 18 residues. CDR3 in DNA: TGTGCCAGCAGCCAATCGCACGGGGGAGGGCCGAGCACAGATACGCAGTATTTT. It encodes CASSQSHGGGPSTDTQYF.

This chain uses TRBV19 with TRBJ1-1, with D unresolved. From germline, CDR1 is LNHDA and CDR2 SQIVND (reference sequence). Trimming pared 0 bases from V and 4 bases from J, leaving 6 bases between. There are 13 residues in the CDR3. The CDR3 here is CASSIEQFTEAFF. DNA of the CDR3: TGTGCCAGTAGTATAGAACAGTTCACTGAAGCTTTCTTT.

This CDR3 is CATSDSGPETQYF. The DNA for the CDR3 is TGTGCCACCAGTGATTCTGGGCCCGAGACCCAGTACTTC. This rearrangement joins TRBV24-1 to TRBJ2-5; the D is unclear. CDR1 KGHDR and CDR2 SFDVKD come from the germline V gene. This CDR3 contains 13 residues. Trimming removed 2 bases at V and 5 bases at J, with 8 bases between.

The chain is built from TRBV10-1 and TRBJ2-4; 7 bases are a match to TRBD2. The germline V gene encodes CDR1 WNHNN and CDR2 SYGVQD (reference sequence). The ends lost 5 bases at V and 0 bases at J; junction bases unmatched: 4. This CDR3 is 15 amino acids long. DNA of the CDR3: TGCGCCAGCAGTCGACTAGCTGTAGCCAAAAACATTCAGTACTTC. This encodes CASSRLAVAKNIQYF.

The rearrangement joins TRBV28 to TRBJ2-5, with 9 bases matching TRBD2. Trimming cost V 7 bases and J 0 bases; bases outside gene matches: 15. The CDR3 spans 18 residues. Germline loops: CDR1 MDHEN, CDR2 SYDVKM. The CDR3 DNA reads TGTGCCAGCAAGCGGGGGGTTATAGGCGGCGGGTACCAAGAGACCCAGTACTTC. It encodes CASKRGVIGGGYQETQYF. Based on the CDR3 plus reference TRBV28 and TRBJ2-5, the full variable domain is DVKVTQSSRYLVKRTGEKVFLECVQDMDHENMFWYRQDPGLGLRLIYFSYDVKMKEKGDIPEGYSVSREKKERFSLILESASTNQTSMYLCASKRGVIGGGYQETQYFGPGTRLLVL.

V and J are TRBV12-3 or TRBV12-4 and TRBJ2-7; D not resolved. The length of the CDR3 is 13 residues. The V gene lost 6 bases and the J gene lost 3 bases, with 12 bases spanning the gap. The CDR3 sequence is CASSFLALYEQYF. The CDR3 DNA sequence: TGTGCCAGCAGCTTCTTAGCTCTCTACGAGCAGTACTTC.

The V and J genes are TRBV28 and TRBJ1-1; 7 bases line up with TRBD1. CDR3 length: 13 residues. V dropped 3 bases and J dropped 4; count of bases not matched to a gene: 2. Germline CDR1 is MDHEN and CDR2 is SYDVKM. The CDR3 protein is CASSFQGGTEAFF. The CDR3, as DNA: TGTGCCAGCAGTTTTCAGGGGGGCACTGAAGCTTTCTTT.

The chain couples TRBV19 to TRBJ2-2, with 10 bases matching TRBD2. The J segment lost 7 bases and the V segment lost 4 bases, leaving 6 bases of the junction unmatched. Germline assignment: CDR1 LNHDA and CDR2 SQIVND (reference sequence). CDR3 length: 15 amino acids. CDR3 protein: CASSSTSGAIGELFF. Here the CDR3 DNA reads TGTGCCAGTAGTAGCACTAGCGGGGCGATCGGGGAGCTGTTTTTT. The whole variable domain, filled in from reference TRBV19 and TRBJ2-2, reads DGGITQSPKYLFRKEGQNVTLSCEQNLNHDAMYWYRQDPGQGLRLIYYSQIVNDFQKGDIAEGYSVSREKKESFPLTVTSAQKNPTAFYLCASSSTSGAIGELFFGEGSRLTVL.

The chain has TRBV7-2 and TRBJ2-7; 7 bases match TRBD2. The V gene end was trimmed by 4 bases and the J gene end by 7 bases; junction bases not matched to a gene: 16. The germline gives CDR1 SGHTA, CDR2 FQGNSA. The CDR3 totals 16 residues. The CDR3 DNA reads as TGTGCCAGCAGCTCCAGACTGGGACTACAGTCGGGGGAGCAGTACTTC. Its protein is CASSSRLGLQSGEQYF.

This chain uses TRBV9 with TRBJ2-5, with a tentative D call TRBD1 (8 bases). The germline V gene encodes CDR1 SGDLS and CDR2 YYNGEE. The CDR3 consists of 17 residues. V was shortened by 3 bases and J by 1 base, with 19 bases between the two germline ends. CDR3 sequence (DNA): TGTGCCAGCAGCGCCCCGGGGGGCAGGGGGCCCCAAGAGACCCAGTACTTC. This encodes CASSAPGGRGPQETQYF. The full variable domain, completed using reference TRBV9 and TRBJ2-5, is DSGVTQTPKHLITATGQRVTLRCSPRSGDLSVYWYQQSLDQGLQFLIQYYNGEERAKGNILERFSAQQFPDLHSELNLSSLELGDSALYFCASSAPGGRGPQETQYFGPGTRLLVL.

V gene TRBV4-3 combines with J gene TRBJ1-4, with D tentatively TRBD1 (5 bases). Germline V lookup: CDR1 LGHNA, CDR2 YSLEER. Trimming shortened V by 1 base and J by 8 bases, and 14 bases separated the two germline ends. The CDR3 extends over 15 amino acids. The chain's CDR3 is CASSQGQGFNEKLFF. The DNA for the CDR3 is TGCGCCAGCAGCCAAGGTCAGGGTTTTAACGAAAAACTGTTTTTT.

The V call is TRBV7-6, the J call TRBJ1-1; the match to TRBD1 covers 7 bases. This CDR3 comprises 18 residues. Trimming took 4 bases from V and 0 from J; bases not matched to a gene: 14. The V gene's germline CDR1 is SGHVS and CDR2 FNYEAQ. The CDR3 sequence: CASSSSGTDFLVNTEAFF. The CDR3 coding sequence is TGTGCCAGCAGCTCATCCGGGACAGATTTCTTGGTGAACACTGAAGCTTTCTTT.

For this clone: Other nucleotide sequences in the sample specify the same CDR3. The chain uses TRBV7-2 and TRBJ2-1, with 10 bases aligning to TRBD2. The CDR3 totals 13 residues. The junction had 2 bases not matched to a gene; V was cut back by 2 bases and J by 10 bases. From germline, CDR1 is SGHTA and CDR2 FQGNSA. CDR3 region: CASSLSGRGEQFF. Here the CDR3 DNA reads TGTGCCAGCAGCTTAAGCGGGAGGGGGGAGCAGTTCTTC.

This clone was observed once. The chain employs TRBV5-1 and TRBJ1-2, with TRBD1 identical over 11 bases. The CDR3 consists of 14 residues. Trimming at V came to 3 bases and at J to 4 bases, leaving 2 bases not matched to a gene. Per germline, CDR1 SGHRS and CDR2 YFSETQ. CDR3 amino acids: CASSSGTGGYGYTF. The CDR3 region has the DNA TGCGCCAGCAGCTCGGGGACAGGGGGCTATGGCTACACCTTC.

This clone was seen a few times. The V call is TRBV7-2, the J call TRBJ1-3; perhaps TRBD1 as D (6 bases). The germline V and J ends were trimmed by 3 bases and 2 bases, with 11 bases remaining between them. The CDR3 loop spans 15 amino acids. Germline CDR1 reads SGHTA; CDR2 reads FQGNSA. In nucleotides, the CDR3 is TGTGCCAGCAGCTTCGGGGGGCCCCCTGGAAACACCATATATTTT. It yields the protein CASSFGGPPGNTIYF.